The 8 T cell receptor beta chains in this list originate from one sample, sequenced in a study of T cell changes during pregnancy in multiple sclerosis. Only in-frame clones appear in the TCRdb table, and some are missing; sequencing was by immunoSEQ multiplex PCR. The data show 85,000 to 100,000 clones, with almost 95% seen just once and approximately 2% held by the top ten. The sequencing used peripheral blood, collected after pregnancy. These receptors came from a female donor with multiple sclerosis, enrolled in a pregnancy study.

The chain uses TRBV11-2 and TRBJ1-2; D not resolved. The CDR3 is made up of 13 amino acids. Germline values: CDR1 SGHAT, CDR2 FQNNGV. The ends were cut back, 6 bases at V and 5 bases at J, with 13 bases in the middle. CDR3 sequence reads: CASSLAGRYGYTF. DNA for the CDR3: TGTGCCAGCAGTCTAGCCGGGCGTTATGGCTACACCTTC.

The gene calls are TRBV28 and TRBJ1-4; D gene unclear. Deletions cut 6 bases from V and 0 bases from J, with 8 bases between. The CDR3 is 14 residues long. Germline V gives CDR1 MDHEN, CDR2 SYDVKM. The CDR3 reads CASSLRATNEKLFF. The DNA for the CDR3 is TGTGCCAGCAGCCTGAGAGCAACTAATGAAAAACTGTTTTTT.

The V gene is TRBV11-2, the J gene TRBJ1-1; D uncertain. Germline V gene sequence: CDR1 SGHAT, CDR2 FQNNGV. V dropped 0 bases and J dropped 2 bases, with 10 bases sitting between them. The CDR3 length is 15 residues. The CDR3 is CASSLDRHTNTEAFF. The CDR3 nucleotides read TGTGCCAGCAGCTTAGATCGCCACACAAACACTGAAGCTTTCTTT.

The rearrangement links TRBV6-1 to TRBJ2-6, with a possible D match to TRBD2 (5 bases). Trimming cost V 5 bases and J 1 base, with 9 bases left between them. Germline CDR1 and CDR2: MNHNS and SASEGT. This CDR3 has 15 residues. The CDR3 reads CASSKRDSGANVLTF. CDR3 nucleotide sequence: TGTGCCAGCAGTAAACGGGATTCTGGGGCCAACGTCCTGACTTTC.

CDR3 DNA sequence: TGTGCCAGCAGCTTAAGAGTTGTCCGCGGGGAGCTGTTTTTT. Protein sequence: CASSLRVVRGELFF. This sequence joins TRBV7-8 and TRBJ2-2; no clear D gene. CDR1 SGHVS and CDR2 FQNEAQ come from the germline V gene. V dropped 2 bases and J dropped 7 bases, with 11 bases sitting between them. The CDR3 covers 14 residues.

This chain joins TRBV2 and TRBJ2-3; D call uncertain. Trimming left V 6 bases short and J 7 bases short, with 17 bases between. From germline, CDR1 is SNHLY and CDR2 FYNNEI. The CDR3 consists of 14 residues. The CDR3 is CASSPNFVVYTQYF. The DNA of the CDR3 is TGTGCCAGCAGCCCCAACTTCGTCGTGTATACGCAGTATTTT. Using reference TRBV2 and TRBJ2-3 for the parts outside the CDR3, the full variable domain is EPEVTQTPSHQVTQMGQEVILRCVPISNHLYFYWYRQILGQKVEFLVSFYNNEISEKSEIFDDQFSVERPDGSNFTLKIRSTKLEDSAMYFCASSPNFVVYTQYFGPGTRLTVL.

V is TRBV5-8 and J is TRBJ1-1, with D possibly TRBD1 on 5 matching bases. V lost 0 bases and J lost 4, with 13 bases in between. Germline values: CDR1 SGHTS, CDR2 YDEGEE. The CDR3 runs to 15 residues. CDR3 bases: TGTGCCAGCAGCTTGGTAGGCGGGGGAGTCACTGAAGCTTTCTTT. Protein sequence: CASSLVGGGVTEAFF.

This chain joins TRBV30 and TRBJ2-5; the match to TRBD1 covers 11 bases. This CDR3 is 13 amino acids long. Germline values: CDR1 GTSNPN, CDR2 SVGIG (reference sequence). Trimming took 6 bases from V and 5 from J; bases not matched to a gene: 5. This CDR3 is CACPGQGGETQYF. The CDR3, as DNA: TGTGCCTGCCCGGGACAGGGGGGGGAGACCCAGTACTTC.